Presented here are 19 T cell receptor beta chains from one specimen sequenced in a study of cytomegalovirus exposure and HLA in healthy donors. The PCR was carried out with 60 Vbeta primers and 13 Jbeta primers. Sequencing used immunoSEQ multiplex PCR; TCRdb keeps in-frame clones, though not all of them. The repertoire holds about 190,000 clones, with roughly nine tenths as singletons. The sample comprised PBMCs. These receptors were collected from a boy between 2 and 10 years old in good health and CMV-seronegative.

The genes are TRBV7-2 and TRBJ2-5; tentative D call: TRBD2 (7 bases). Germline V gene sequence: CDR1 SGHTA, CDR2 FQGNSA. Trimming took 1 base from V and 2 from J, leaving 14 bases between them. The CDR3 is 16 amino acids. The CDR3 loop is CASSLGGRGSQETQYF. Here the CDR3 DNA reads TGTGCCAGCAGCTTAGGGGGGCGGGGGTCTCAAGAGACCCAGTACTTC.

V gene TRBV5-6 combines with J gene TRBJ1-1, with D possibly TRBD1 on 5 matching bases. The germline V and J ends were trimmed by 6 bases and 3 bases, with 18 bases remaining between them. Germline V gene lookup returns CDR1 SGHDT and CDR2 YYEEEE. The CDR3 spans 15 residues. The CDR3 is CASNRRGGAYTEAFF. The CDR3 DNA sequence: TGTGCCAGCAACCGCCGGGGCGGGGCATACACTGAAGCTTTCTTT.

The chain uses TRBV5-4 and TRBJ1-1; D is possibly TRBD1 (6 bases). The length of the CDR3 is 14 residues. Germline V gene lookup returns CDR1 SGHNT and CDR2 YYREEE (reference sequence). With 6 bases removed from V and 0 bases from J, the gap between germline ends came to 12 bases. The CDR3 DNA is TGTGCCAGCACGACAGGTAGGGTGAACACTGAAGCTTTCTTT. Its protein is CASTTGRVNTEAFF.

The chain couples TRBV29-1 to TRBJ2-1; TRBD2 matches at 14 bases. CDR1 and CDR2 from the germline V gene are SQVTM and ANQGSEA. Trimming took 1 base from V and 9 from J; bases not matched to a gene: 8. CDR3 size: 16 residues. The CDR3 reads CSVEAGLAGGGVEQFF. CDR3 sequence (DNA): TGCAGCGTTGAAGCAGGACTAGCGGGGGGTGGGGTTGAGCAGTTCTTC.

The rearrangement uses TRBV5-8 and TRBJ2-2, with a weak D call TRBD1 (5 bases). V shed 6 bases and J shed 1 base, with 16 bases lying between them. The CDR3 totals 16 residues. Germline-derived CDR1 and CDR2 are SGHTS and YDEGEE. Here the CDR3 DNA reads TGTGCCAGCAACTTCTGGACACCCCTGAACACCGGGGAGCTGTTTTTT. Residues: CASNFWTPLNTGELFF.

The rearrangement links TRBV18 to TRBJ2-1; 7 positions match TRBD2. The CDR3 has 13 amino acids. V shed 3 bases and J 7 bases; nucleotides not matched to a gene: 3. The germline V gene has CDR1 KGHSH and CDR2 LQKENI. The CDR3 sequence: CASSPSGGNEQFF. The DNA of the CDR3 is TGTGCCAGCTCACCCTCGGGGGGAAATGAGCAGTTCTTC.

This sequence joins TRBV6-6 and TRBJ2-7, with 8 bases lining up with TRBD1. V lost 5 bases, J lost 3 bases, and 6 bases stayed unmatched. CDR1 and CDR2 (germline): MNHNY, SVGAGI (reference sequence). The CDR3 runs 14 residues. For the CDR3, the DNA is TGTGCCAGCAGTCCCAGGGGGCGCTTCTACGAGCAGTACTTC. Residues: CASSPRGRFYEQYF.

This chain uses TRBV1 with TRBJ2-2; the listed D gene, TRBD2, was not tested against the DNA. TRBV1 is flagged as a pseudogene. This CDR3 is 15 amino acids long. For the CDR3, the DNA is TGCACCACTAACCTGACTAGCGGGAGGGCCGGGGAGCTGTTTTTT. Amino acids: CTTNLTSGRAGELFF.

This chain uses TRBV20-1 with TRBJ2-7; D is uncertain. The CDR3 loop spans 10 amino acids. Per germline, CDR1 DFQATT and CDR2 SNEGSKA (reference sequence). With 6 bases removed from V and 6 bases from J, the gap between germline ends came to 9 bases. Written as DNA, the CDR3 is TGCAGTGCACCTCTAGGCGAGCAGTACTTC. Residues: CSAPLGEQYF.

A word on this clone: The sample holds other DNA sequences that translate to the same CDR3. The rearrangement uses TRBV9 and TRBJ2-7; maybe TRBD2 (5 bases). The CDR3 is 13 amino acids. CDR1 SGDLS and CDR2 YYNGEE come from the germline V gene. Between the trimmed V and J ends, which lost 0 bases and 3 bases, there was a span of 7 bases. CDR3 nucleotides: TGTGCCAGCAGCGTAGGAGGGAGCTACGAGCAGTACTTC. Translating gives CASSVGGSYEQYF.

There are a few counts of this clone. V usage is TRBV4-1 and J usage is TRBJ2-1; no definite D call. This CDR3 has 17 amino acids. V gave up 0 bases and J gave up 1 base, with 13 bases separating them. Germline V gives CDR1 MGHRA, CDR2 YSYEKL. Here the CDR3 DNA reads TGCGCCAGCAGCCAAGATCAACCGGGTACTTCCTACAATGAGCAGTTCTTC. This sequence encodes CASSQDQPGTSYNEQFF.

With respect to this clone: At one end the junction does not follow the germline gene, possibly because of a read error. The V gene is TRBV5-1, the J gene TRBJ1-6; D is ambiguous. Germline values: CDR1 SGHRS, CDR2 YFSETQ. This CDR3 spans 13 amino acids. The CDR3 sequence is CDSPPSGNSPLHF. CDR3 DNA sequence: TGCGACAGCCCCCCTTCGGGGAATTCACCCCTCCACTTT.

The rearrangement joins TRBV23-1 to TRBJ1-5; TRBD1 matches 7 bases. TRBV23-1 is treated as an ORF (open reading frame) with a function not yet certain. This CDR3 region has 15 residues. Trimming removed 2 bases from V and 2 bases from J; junction bases left unmatched: 3. The CDR3, as DNA: TGCGCCAGCAGTCAAACAGGGGTAGGCAATCAGCCCCAGCATTTT. Protein sequence: CASSQTGVGNQPQHF.

The chain carries TRBV5-4 and TRBJ2-2; TRBD2 matches 7 bases. CDR3 size: 16 residues. CDR1 SGHNT and CDR2 YYREEE come from the germline V gene (reference sequence). V lost 3 bases to trimming and J lost 8 bases; unmatched junction nucleotides: 13. The CDR3 sequence: CASSSFGGGEPGELFF. The DNA for the CDR3 is TGTGCCAGCAGCTCGTTTGGCGGGGGAGAACCGGGGGAGCTGTTTTTT.

The V and J genes are TRBV4-3 and TRBJ1-5; the D is unclear. Trimming cost V 1 base and J 7 bases, with 8 bases left between them. This CDR3 region has 13 residues. The germline CDR1 and CDR2 sequences are LGHNA and YSLEER. In DNA, the CDR3 is TGCGCCAGCAGCCAAGGGGGAGGGCAGCCCCAGCATTTT. Translating it yields CASSQGGGQPQHF.

V usage is TRBV19 and J usage is TRBJ1-2; 10 bases agree with TRBD1. The V gene end was trimmed by 7 bases and the J gene end by 0 bases; junction bases not matched to a gene: 8. The germline CDR1 and CDR2 sequences are LNHDA and SQIVND (reference sequence). The CDR3 has 16 amino acids. The CDR3 loop is CASNLAGTGANYGYTF. The CDR3 DNA is TGTGCCAGTAACTTAGCCGGGACAGGGGCTAACTATGGCTACACCTTC.

The V and J genes are TRBV2 and TRBJ2-1; 12 nucleotides match TRBD2. Germline-derived CDR1 and CDR2 are SNHLY and FYNNEI. This CDR3 spans 19 amino acids. V gave up 5 bases and J gave up 8 bases; unmatched junction bases: 19. The CDR3 reads CASSLLTLLAGGSAHEQFF. In nucleotides, the CDR3 is TGTGCCAGCAGTCTATTAACCTTACTAGCGGGGGGATCAGCCCATGAGCAGTTCTTC.

The V and J genes are TRBV7-9 and TRBJ2-5; 8 bases match TRBD2. There are 16 residues in the CDR3. From germline, CDR1 is SEHNR and CDR2 FQNEAQ (reference sequence). V gave up 4 bases and J gave up 5 bases; unmatched junction bases: 12. In DNA form, the CDR3 reads TGTGCCAGCAGCTGGAGGGTACCGGGACTAGGCGAGACCCAGTACTTC. The encoded protein is CASSWRVPGLGETQYF.

This clone was recorded once. The rearrangement joins TRBV29-1 to TRBJ1-1; perhaps TRBD1 as D (6 bases). Trimming stripped 4 bases from V and 1 base from J, with 10 bases between. Germline-derived CDR1 and CDR2 are SQVTM and ANQGSEA. This CDR3 has 13 amino acids. CDR3 bases: TGCAGCGTTGTAGGACAGCCGAACACTGAAGCTTTCTTT. It yields the protein CSVVGQPNTEAFF.